These T cell receptor beta chains were read from a single sample in a study of blood T cell repertoires in COVID-19. Method: immunoSEQ multiplex PCR; TCRdb's copy keeps in-frame clones and lacks some. The data hold 200,000 to 250,000 clones, with 80% to 90% observed a single time. The specimen sequenced was peripheral blood. The receptors were gathered from a man aged 18-30 years with active or convalescent COVID-19. CDR3s include the opening cysteine and the closing phenylalanine or tryptophan. The D gene is left open where the match is weak. The size of a clone is reported for some rows only, either as once, few or many, or as a class for expanded clones.

CDR3,DNA,V,J,size,D
CASSIAGHEKPQHF,TGTGCCAGTAGTATAGCGGGACATGAGAAGCCCCAGCATTTT,TRBV19,TRBJ1-5,NA,NA
CASSLFRGGDKNTQYF,TGTGCCAGCAGTTTATTTAGGGGGGGGGACAAGAATACGCAGTATTTT,TRBV28,TRBJ2-3,NA,NA
CASRRDSRDTEAFF,TGTGCCAGCAGGCGTGACAGTCGGGACACTGAAGCTTTCTTT,TRBV7-9,TRBJ1-1,NA,NA
CASRGGGREQFF,TGTGCCAGCAGGGGGGGAGGCCGGGAGCAGTTCTTC,TRBV12-3/TRBV12-4,TRBJ2-1,NA,NA
CASSVTATGHEQFF,TGTGCCAGTAGTGTTACCGCGACAGGGCATGAGCAGTTCTTC,TRBV19,TRBJ2-1,NA,TRBD1
CASRNRGRSSGNTIYF,TGTGCCAGTAGAAACAGGGGACGGAGCTCTGGAAACACCATATATTTT,TRBV19,TRBJ1-3,NA,TRBD1
CASSYSGHLNTEAFF,TGTGCCAGCAGTTACTCGGGACACCTGAACACTGAAGCTTTCTTT,TRBV6-5,TRBJ1-1,few,NA
CASSYPRETQYF,TGTGCCAGCAGTTACCCTAGGGAGACCCAGTACTTC,TRBV6-2/TRBV6-3,TRBJ2-5,NA,NA
CASSQSEVSRGQAFGYTF,TGCGCCAGCAGTCAATCGGAAGTTAGTCGGGGACAGGCTTTCGGCTACACCTTC,TRBV23-1,TRBJ1-2,NA,TRBD1
CAWSVIGSGSYEQFF,TGTGCCTGGAGTGTTATCGGTAGCGGGAGCTATGAGCAGTTCTTC,TRBV30,TRBJ2-1,once,TRBD2
CASSQGGAGRTATNEKLFF,TGCGCCAGCAGCCAAGGGGGTGCGGGCAGGACTGCAACTAATGAAAAACTGTTTTTT,TRBV4-1,TRBJ1-4,NA,NA
CASRTSGSETQYF,TGTGCCAGTAGGACTAGCGGGAGCGAGACCCAGTACTTC,TRBV19,TRBJ2-5,NA,TRBD2
CSVCFIGSGTEAFF,TGCAGCGTTTGTTTTATCGGGTCGGGCACTGAAGCTTTCTTT,TRBV29-1,TRBJ1-1,few,NA
CASSQPATPENYGYTF,TGCGCCAGCAGCCAACCAGCGACCCCCGAAAACTATGGCTACACCTTC,TRBV4-1,TRBJ1-2,NA,NA
CASSRQGDTEAFF,TGTGCCAGCAGTCGCCAGGGGGACACTGAAGCTTTCTTT,TRBV2,TRBJ1-1,NA,TRBD1
CASSRDSRNEKLFF,TGTGCCAGCTCCCGGGACAGCCGGAATGAAAAACTGTTTTTT,TRBV18,TRBJ1-4,NA,TRBD1
CASSLRGGWRSGYTF,TGTGCCAGCAGTTTACGGGGAGGATGGAGGAGTGGCTACACCTTC,TRBV28,TRBJ1-2,NA,NA
CASSQANAGQPQHF,TGTGCCAGCAGCCAGGCAAACGCGGGTCAGCCCCAGCATTTT,TRBV3-1/TRBV3-2,TRBJ1-5,NA,NA
CAWRPRTVLNTEAFF,TGTGCCTGGAGACCGAGGACAGTCCTGAACACTGAAGCTTTCTTT,TRBV30,TRBJ1-1,NA,NA
CASTTGAAGANVLTF,TGTGCCAGCACGACAGGGGCCGCTGGGGCCAACGTCCTGACTTTC,TRBV7-9,TRBJ2-6,NA,TRBD1
CASSLGRDWFNEQFF,TGTGCCAGCAGTTTAGGGCGGGATTGGTTCAATGAGCAGTTCTTC,TRBV27,TRBJ2-1,NA,NA
CASSLGGTGSGNTIYF,TGCGCCAGCAGCTTGGGAGGCACCGGCTCTGGAAACACCATATATTTT,TRBV5-1,TRBJ1-3,NA,NA
CASSLNTYSYEQYF,TGTGCCAGCAGTTTAAATACTTACTCCTACGAGCAGTACTTC,TRBV28,TRBJ2-7,NA,NA
CASSRGQGNYGYTF,TGTGCCAGCAGCCGTGGACAGGGTAACTATGGCTACACCTTC,TRBV6-6,TRBJ1-2,NA,TRBD1
CASSQDRDRRYEQYF,TGTGCCAGCAGCCAAGACCGGGACAGGCGATACGAGCAGTACTTC,TRBV3-1/TRBV3-2,TRBJ2-7,NA,TRBD1